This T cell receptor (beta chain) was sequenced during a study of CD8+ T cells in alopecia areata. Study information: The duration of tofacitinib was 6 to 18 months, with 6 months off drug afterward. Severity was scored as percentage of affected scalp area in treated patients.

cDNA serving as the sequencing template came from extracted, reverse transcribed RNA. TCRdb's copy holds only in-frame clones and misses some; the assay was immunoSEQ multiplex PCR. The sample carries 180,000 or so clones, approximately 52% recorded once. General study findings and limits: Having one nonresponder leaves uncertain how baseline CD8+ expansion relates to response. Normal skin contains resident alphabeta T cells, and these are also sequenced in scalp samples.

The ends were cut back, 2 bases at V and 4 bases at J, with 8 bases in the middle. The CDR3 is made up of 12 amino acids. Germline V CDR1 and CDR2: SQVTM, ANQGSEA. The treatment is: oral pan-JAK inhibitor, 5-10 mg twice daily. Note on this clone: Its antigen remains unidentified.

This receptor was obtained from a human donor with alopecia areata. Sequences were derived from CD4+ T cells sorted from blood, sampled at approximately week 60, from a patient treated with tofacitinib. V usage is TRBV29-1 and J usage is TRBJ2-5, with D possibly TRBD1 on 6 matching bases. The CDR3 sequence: CSVEQGGETQYF. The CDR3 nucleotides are TGCAGCGTTGAACAAGGGGGAGAGACCCAGTACTTC. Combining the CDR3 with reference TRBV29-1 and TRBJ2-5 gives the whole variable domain SAVISQKPSRDICQRGTSLTIQCQVDSQVTMMFWYRQQPGQSLTLIATANQGSEATYESGFVIDKFPISRPNLTFSTLTVSNMSPEDSSIYLCSVEQGGETQYFGPGTRLLVL.